The rows below give T cell receptor beta chains drawn from one sample of a study of monozygotic twins with inflammatory bowel disease. TCRdb reprocessed the 5' RACE reads; each CDR3 protein has one entry and no DNA is given. The sample table sets out 300,000 to 400,000 distinct CDR3 sequences. Material: blood. All receptors come from a human donor with ulcerative colitis or Crohn's disease, or a healthy co-twin of an affected twin (not recorded which). CDR3s include the opening cysteine and the closing phenylalanine or tryptophan.

>TRBJ2-2|TRBV5-1
CASKLDDRGRTGELFF
>TRBJ2-1|TRBV11-2
CASSFIRGGKYNEQFF
>TRBJ2-1|TRBV10-3
CAISESGGRWNEQFF
>TRBJ2-7|TRBV20-1
CSAQDTSGLYEQYF
>TRBJ2-3|TRBV20-1
CSAGWESTDTQYF
>TRBJ2-3|TRBV20-1
CSAAGQEFTDTQYF
>TRBJ1-1|TRBV11-1
CASSFDRGGVDRGQTEAFF
>TRBJ2-3|TRBV27
CASSSPRLAGTDTQYF
>TRBJ1-2|TRBV27
CASSLHPIYGYTF
>TRBJ1-3|TRBV6-4
CASALSQQGLSGNTIYF
>TRBJ2-1|TRBV4-1
CASSRGGLAALGNEQFF
>TRBJ2-5|TRBV12-2
CASRLEAQETQYF
>TRBJ1-1|TRBV5-1
CASSYGGSEAFF
>TRBJ1-1|TRBV14
CASSHGEHRRTEAFF
>TRBJ2-1|TRBV10-3
CAISEKDEQFF
>TRBJ2-3|TRBV10-3
CAIRREVRSGGARGDTQYF
>TRBJ1-4|TRBV18
CASSPQGLATNEKLFF
>TRBJ2-1|TRBV10-3
CAISEILEAYNEQFF
>TRBJ1-5|TRBV11-2
CASSPSLGQPNQPQHF
>TRBJ2-6|TRBV20-1
CSVSGANVLTF
>TRBJ1-5|TRBV6-2/TRBV6-3
CASSYPNWTRRNQPQHF
>TRBJ1-6|TRBV12-3/TRBV12-4
CASRPGTGNSPLHF
>TRBJ2-3|TRBV6-5
CASSYSVGAGPDTQYF
>TRBJ2-7|TRBV6-2/TRBV6-3
CASSPPGNPSYEQYF
>TRBJ1-2|TRBV25-1
CASSGKGPTGIYGYTF
>TRBJ2-7|TRBV12-3/TRBV12-4
CASSPGQGEYEQYF
>TRBJ1-1|TRBV5-4
CASSFFIRLGDGQLNTEAFF
>TRBJ1-4|TRBV20-1
CSAQPGQGREKLFF
>TRBJ1-1|TRBV24-1
CATAPAGVGTEAFF
>TRBJ2-7|TRBV6-1
CASSIIPGTPGSYEQYF